The 23 T cell receptor beta chains in this list originate from one sample, sequenced in a study of blood T cell repertoires in COVID-19. Only in-frame clones appear in the TCRdb table, and some are missing; sequencing was by immunoSEQ multiplex PCR. Seen here are roughly 240,000 clones, 80% to 90% observed once, and the top ten hold about 4.8%. Sequences were obtained from peripheral blood. These receptors were obtained from a woman aged 70 to 79 with acute or convalescent COVID-19.

This clone appeared a single time. V is TRBV3-1 (or the pseudogene TRBV3-2) and J is TRBJ2-5; 7 bases map to TRBD2. Germline V lookup: CDR1 LGHDT, CDR2 YNNKEL (reference sequence). Trimming removed 2 bases from V and 4 bases from J; junction bases left unmatched: 10. CDR3 size: 16 residues. The CDR3 loop is CASSQRENPGGETQYF. For the CDR3, the DNA is TGTGCCAGCAGCCAAAGGGAGAACCCGGGGGGAGAGACCCAGTACTTC.

With regard to this clone: Because the CDR3's place on the DNA is in doubt, the DNA is left out and the CDR3 is given as listed by TCRdb. The rearrangement links TRBV19 to TRBJ1-2; TRBD1, the table's D call, lacks a check against the DNA. The length of the CDR3 is 22 amino acids, counting both ends. The germline gives CDR1 LNHDA, CDR2 SQIVND (reference sequence). This CDR3 is CASQRTGDVWLHLRFGENGYTF.

This clone was observed a handful of times. This chain connects TRBV27 to TRBJ1-6; D may be TRBD1 (6 bases). CDR1 and CDR2 from the germline V gene are MNHEY and SMNVEV (reference sequence). Trimming left V 2 bases short and J 0 bases short, with 14 bases between. The length of the CDR3 is 18 residues. This chain's CDR3 is CASSLIRGSSSYNSPLHF. The CDR3, as DNA: TGTGCCAGCAGTTTAATCAGGGGATCAAGCTCCTATAATTCACCCCTCCACTTT.

The chain combines TRBV5-4 with TRBJ1-2, with D maybe TRBD1 (5 bases). Trimming removed 4 bases from V and 3 bases from J, with 10 bases in between. Germline assignment: CDR1 SGHNT and CDR2 YYREEE (reference sequence). This CDR3 comprises 13 residues. CDR3 sequence reads: CASSADSHYGYTF. CDR3 nucleotides: TGTGCCAGCAGCGCCGACAGTCACTATGGCTACACCTTC. Drawing the rest from reference TRBV5-4 and TRBJ1-2, the complete variable domain is ETGVTQSPTHLIKTRGQQVTLRCSSQSGHNTVSWYQQALGQGPQFIFQYYREEENGRGNFPPRFSGLQFPNYSSELNVNALELDDSALYLCASSADSHYGYTFGSGTRLTVV.

The gene calls are TRBV5-5 and TRBJ1-2; the match to TRBD1 covers 9 bases. Germline V lookup: CDR1 SGHKS, CDR2 YYEKEE (reference sequence). The ends lost 4 bases at V and 4 bases at J; junction bases unmatched: 2. The CDR3 has 13 residues. The DNA for the CDR3 is TGTGCCAGCAGCCCGGACAGGGGCTATGGCTACACCTTC. This translates into CASSPDRGYGYTF.

The gene calls are TRBV27 and TRBJ1-5; D perhaps matches TRBD1 (5 bases). The CDR3 runs 15 residues. Trimming removed 3 bases at V and 5 bases at J, with 14 bases between. Germline CDR1 and CDR2: MNHEY and SMNVEV (reference sequence). CDR3 amino acids: CASSFGTRGDQPQHF. CDR3 nucleotide sequence: TGTGCCAGCAGTTTCGGGACTCGGGGGGATCAGCCCCAGCATTTT.

This clone was seen just once. The CDR3 reads CATSPRRDTIYF. The CDR3 nucleotides are TGTGCCACCAGCCCACGGAGGGACACCATATATTTT. The chain recombines TRBV15 with TRBJ1-3; D is undetermined. Germline CDR1 reads LNHNV; CDR2 reads YYDKDF (reference sequence). Between the trimmed V and J ends, which lost 5 bases and 8 bases, there was a span of 10 bases. This CDR3 spans 12 amino acids. Looking up the rest from reference TRBV15 and TRBJ1-3 gives the full variable domain: DAMVIQNPRYQVTQFGKPVTLSCSQTLNHNVMYWYQQKSSQAPKLLFHYYDKDFNNEADTPDNFQSRRPNTSFCFLDIRSPGLGDTAMYLCATSPRRDTIYFGEGSWLTVV.

This clone was counted between two and nine times. The DNA of the CDR3 is TGTGCCAGCAGCTCTCGCGGCGGGAACGAGCAGTTCTTC. Translation gives CASSSRGGNEQFF. This chain connects TRBV7-2 to TRBJ2-1; a possible D gene is TRBD2 (6 bases). The CDR3 consists of 13 residues. CDR1 SGHTA and CDR2 FQGNSA come from the germline V gene. The V gene lost 4 bases and the J gene lost 10 bases, with 14 bases spanning the gap.

The chain recombines TRBV6-2 or TRBV6-3 with TRBJ2-3; 8 bases are a match to TRBD2. The length of the CDR3 is 15 residues. The V and J ends lost 5 bases and 3 bases, in that order; junction bases with no gene match: 7. The germline CDR1 and CDR2 sequences are MNHEY and SVGEGT. The chain's CDR3 is CASSTQKRGTDTQYF. As DNA, the CDR3 is TGTGCCAGCAGTACTCAGAAGCGGGGGACAGATACGCAGTATTTT.

In nucleotides, the CDR3 is TGTGCCATCAGTGAACGGACAGGGGGGCCGACTGCAACTAATGAAAAACTGTTTTTT. Translating it yields CAISERTGGPTATNEKLFF. This chain links TRBV10-3 with TRBJ1-4; the match to TRBD1 covers 10 bases. Per the germline V gene, CDR1 is ENHRY and CDR2 is SYGVKD. CDR3 size: 19 residues. V trimming: 3 bases; J trimming: 0 bases; junction bases outside the gene matches: 10.

CDR3 sequence: CASSPRDRSSPLHF. The CDR3, as DNA: TGTGCCAGCAGCCCAAGGGACAGGTCATCACCCCTCCACTTT. The V call is TRBV7-8, the J call TRBJ1-6; 8 bases fit TRBD1. CDR1 is SGHVS and CDR2 is FQNEAQ in the germline V gene. The CDR3 consists of 14 residues. After removal of 5 bases from V and 10 bases from J, the junction contained 7 bases not matched to a gene.

The rearrangement uses TRBV7-2 and TRBJ1-6, with a tentative D call TRBD1 (5 bases). The V gene's germline CDR1 is SGHTA and CDR2 FQGNSA. The CDR3 length is 19 residues. V gave up 0 bases and J gave up 6 bases, with 21 bases separating them. The CDR3, as DNA: TGTGCCAGCAGCTTAGCTTTGGCAGGGAAGTCGTTCGGTAATTCACCCCTCCACTTT. Its translation is CASSLALAGKSFGNSPLHF.

The J gene is TRBJ1-1, the V gene TRBV14; 9 bases fit TRBD1. Germline V gives CDR1 SGHDN, CDR2 FVKESK. This CDR3 region has 14 residues. V shed 4 bases, J shed 4 bases, and the junction held 4 bases outside the gene matches. The CDR3 loop reads CASSLTGGLTEAFF. The CDR3 DNA reads TGTGCCAGCAGCCTAACAGGGGGCCTCACTGAAGCTTTCTTT. Drawing the rest from reference TRBV14 and TRBJ1-1, the complete variable domain is EAGVTQFPSHSVIEKGQTVTLRCDPISGHDNLYWYRRVMGKEIKFLLHFVKESKQDESGMPNNRFLAERTGGTYSTLKVQPAELEDSGVYFCASSLTGGLTEAFFGQGTRLTVV.

The J gene is TRBJ1-3, the V gene TRBV18; 12 nucleotides agree with TRBD1. Trimming took 3 bases from V and 0 from J; bases not matched to a gene: 6. The germline V gene has CDR1 KGHSH and CDR2 LQKENI. The CDR3 has 18 residues. The CDR3, as DNA: TGTGCCAGCTCACCCATAGGGACAGGGGGCTTCTCTGGAAACACCATATATTTT. Translated, it gives CASSPIGTGGFSGNTIYF.

The chain has TRBV18 and TRBJ1-1; a possible D gene is TRBD1 (5 bases). CDR1 is KGHSH and CDR2 is LQKENI in the germline V gene. Trimming stripped 6 bases from V and 3 bases from J, with 14 bases between. The CDR3 extends over 14 amino acids. The CDR3: CASSLQGYDTEAFF. The CDR3 nucleotides are TGTGCCAGCTCTCTCCAGGGCTATGACACTGAAGCTTTCTTT.

This chain connects TRBV14 to TRBJ1-2; D not resolved. The germline gives CDR1 SGHDN, CDR2 FVKESK. CDR3 length: 15 residues. Trimming removed 1 base at V and 1 base at J, with 10 bases between. The CDR3 loop is CASSQVGLFNYGYTF. The CDR3 DNA follows: TGTGCCAGCAGCCAAGTTGGACTGTTTAACTATGGCTACACCTTC.

This chain connects TRBV10-3 to TRBJ2-3; possibly TRBD1 for D (7 bases). Germline values: CDR1 ENHRY, CDR2 SYGVKD. Deletions cut 8 bases from V and 5 bases from J, with 17 bases between. This CDR3 is 14 amino acids long. The CDR3 reads CAISGGPGVDTQYF. The CDR3 coding sequence is TGTGCCATCTCAGGGGGGCCGGGTGTAGATACGCAGTATTTT.

This chain's CDR3 is CASSQGGATNEKLFF. DNA of the CDR3: TGTGCCAGCAGCCAAGGAGGCGCAACTAATGAAAAACTGTTTTTT. The rearrangement joins TRBV3-1 (or the pseudogene TRBV3-2) to TRBJ1-4; no definite D call. V gave up 1 base and J gave up 0 bases, with 6 bases separating them. Germline CDR1 is LGHDT and CDR2 is YNNKEL (reference sequence). The CDR3 spans 15 residues.

This clone was detected only once. The rearrangement links TRBV19 to TRBJ1-5; D uncertain. Trimming cost V 2 bases and J 4 bases, with 12 bases left between them. The CDR3 sequence is 15 residues long. Germline values: CDR1 LNHDA, CDR2 SQIVND (reference sequence). The CDR3 DNA follows: TGTGCCAGTAGTATAAGGAGGCTATTGAATCAGCCCCAGCATTTT. This sequence encodes CASSIRRLLNQPQHF.

The V call is TRBV7-9, the J call TRBJ2-1; no reliable D call. There are 14 residues in the CDR3. CDR1 SEHNR and CDR2 FQNEAQ come from the germline V gene (reference sequence). The ends were cut back, 3 bases at V and 3 bases at J, with 9 bases in the middle. The CDR3 nucleotides read TGTGCCAGCAGCTTTAGTGCGGACTACAATGAGCAGTTCTTC. It translates to CASSFSADYNEQFF.

The gene calls are TRBV7-2 and TRBJ1-2; 7 bases agree with TRBD1. The CDR3 spans 16 residues. The V segment lost 2 bases and the J segment 7 bases; nucleotides outside the gene matches: 13. Germline V gene sequence: CDR1 SGHTA, CDR2 FQGNSA. DNA for the CDR3: TGTGCCAGCAGCTTAAAAGGGGGCCCCACCGCGGGTGGCTACACCTTC. It yields the protein CASSLKGGPTAGGYTF. Based on the CDR3 plus reference TRBV7-2 and TRBJ1-2, the full variable domain is GAGVSQSPSNKVTEKGKDVELRCDPISGHTALYWYRQSLGQGLEFLIYFQGNSAPDKSGLPSDRFSAERTGGSVSTLTIQRTQQEDSAVYLCASSLKGGPTAGGYTFGSGTRLTVV.

This chain joins TRBV5-1 and TRBJ2-7, with 10 bases matching TRBD1. This CDR3 has 14 residues. V lost 4 bases and J lost 0; bases outside the gene matches: 1. The germline V gene encodes CDR1 SGHRS and CDR2 YFSETQ. CDR3 DNA: TGCGCCAGCAGCGGACAGGGGGTCTCCTACGAGCAGTACTTC. This codes for CASSGQGVSYEQYF.

This clone was counted once. This chain connects TRBV19 to TRBJ1-1, with a possible D match to TRBD1 (5 bases). The V and J ends lost 7 bases and 4 bases respectively, with 13 bases between them. CDR1 and CDR2 from the germline V gene are LNHDA and SQIVND (reference sequence). The length of the CDR3 is 13 residues. The CDR3 DNA reads TGTGCCAGTAATCGGGACTTAGGCACTGAAGCTTTCTTT. Protein: CASNRDLGTEAFF.